The sequence of this T cell receptor beta chain was determined in a study of blood T cell repertoires in COVID-19. About the research overall: The origin of the acute and convalescent COVID-19 samples was the United States, Italy and Spain. Sources were T cells, B-cell-depleted T cells, or PBMCs; the material itself was cDNA or gDNA.

CDR3 length: 16 amino acids. In germline, CDR1 is SNHLY, CDR2 FYNNEI. Trimming took 4 bases from V and 0 from J, leaving 13 bases between them. Measured with immunoSEQ multiplex PCR; TCRdb has only the in-frame clones, and not every one. The table has 35,000 to 55,000 clones, more than 90% seen once. This sequence was found in a man between 70 and 80 years old with active COVID-19. The chain employs TRBV2 and TRBJ2-1, with D unclear. Sequenced: peripheral blood. The CDR3: CASSGATVSSYNEQFF. CDR3 DNA sequence: TGTGCCAGCAGTGGCGCGACTGTGAGCTCCTACAATGAGCAGTTCTTC.